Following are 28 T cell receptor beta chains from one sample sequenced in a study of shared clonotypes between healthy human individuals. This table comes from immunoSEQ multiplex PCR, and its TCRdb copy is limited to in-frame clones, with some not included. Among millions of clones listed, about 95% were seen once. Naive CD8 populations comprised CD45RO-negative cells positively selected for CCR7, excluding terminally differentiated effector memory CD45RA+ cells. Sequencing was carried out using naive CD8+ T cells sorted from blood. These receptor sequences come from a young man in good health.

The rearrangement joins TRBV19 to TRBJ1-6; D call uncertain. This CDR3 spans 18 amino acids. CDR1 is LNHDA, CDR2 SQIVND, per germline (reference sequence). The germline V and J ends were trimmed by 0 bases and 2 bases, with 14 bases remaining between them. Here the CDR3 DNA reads TGTGCCAGTAGTATAGATCAGGCGCCAGTTACCTATAATTCACCCCTCCACTTT. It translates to CASSIDQAPVTYNSPLHF.

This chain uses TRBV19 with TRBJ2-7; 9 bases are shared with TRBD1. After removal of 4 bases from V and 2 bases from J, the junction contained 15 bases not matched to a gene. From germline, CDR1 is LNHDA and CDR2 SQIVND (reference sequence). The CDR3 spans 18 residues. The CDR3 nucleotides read TGTGCCAGTAGTAGAGCTACCCCGGTAGGACAGGGGACCTACGAGCAGTACTTC. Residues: CASSRATPVGQGTYEQYF. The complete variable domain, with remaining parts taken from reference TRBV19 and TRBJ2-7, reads DGGITQSPKYLFRKEGQNVTLSCEQNLNHDAMYWYRQDPGQGLRLIYYSQIVNDFQKGDIAEGYSVSREKKESFPLTVTSAQKNPTAFYLCASSRATPVGQGTYEQYFGPGTRLTVT.

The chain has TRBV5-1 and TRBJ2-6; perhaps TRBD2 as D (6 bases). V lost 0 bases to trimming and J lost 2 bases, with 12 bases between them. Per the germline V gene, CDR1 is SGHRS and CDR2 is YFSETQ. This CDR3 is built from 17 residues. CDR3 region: CASSLEEGLAGANVLTF. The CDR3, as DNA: TGCGCCAGCAGCTTGGAGGAGGGATTGGCTGGGGCCAACGTCCTGACTTTC.

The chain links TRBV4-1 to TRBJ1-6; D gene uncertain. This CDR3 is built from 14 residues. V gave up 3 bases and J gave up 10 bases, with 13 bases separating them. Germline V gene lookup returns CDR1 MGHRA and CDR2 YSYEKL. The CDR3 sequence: CASSQGPILSPLHF. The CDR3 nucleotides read TGCGCCAGCAGCCAGGGTCCTATACTGTCACCCCTCCACTTT.

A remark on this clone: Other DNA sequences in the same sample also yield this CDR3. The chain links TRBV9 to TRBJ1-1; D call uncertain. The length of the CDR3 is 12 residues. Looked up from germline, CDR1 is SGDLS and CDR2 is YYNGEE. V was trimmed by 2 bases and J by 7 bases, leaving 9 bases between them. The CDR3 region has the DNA TGTGCCAGCAGCGTGGAAGGTGGTGAAGCTTTCTTT. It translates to CASSVEGGEAFF.

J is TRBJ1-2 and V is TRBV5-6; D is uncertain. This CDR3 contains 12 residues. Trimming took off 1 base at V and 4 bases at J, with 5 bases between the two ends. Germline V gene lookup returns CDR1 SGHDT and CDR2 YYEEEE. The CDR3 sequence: CASSLNSYGYTF. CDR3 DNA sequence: TGTGCCAGCAGCTTGAACAGCTATGGCTACACCTTC.

The CDR3: CASSQEPGNQPQHF. The CDR3 nucleotides read TGCGCCAGCAGCCAAGAACCGGGGAATCAGCCCCAGCATTTT. V gene TRBV4-1 combines with J gene TRBJ1-5; D gene uncertain. V was cut by 0 bases and J by 4 bases, with 7 bases left in between. The CDR3 length is 14 residues. The germline gives CDR1 MGHRA, CDR2 YSYEKL.

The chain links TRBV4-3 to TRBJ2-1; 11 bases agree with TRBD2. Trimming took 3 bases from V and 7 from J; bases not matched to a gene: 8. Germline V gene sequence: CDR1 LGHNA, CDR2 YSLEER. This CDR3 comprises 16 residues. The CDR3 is CASSHTLAGVRNEQFF. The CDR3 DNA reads TGCGCCAGCAGCCATACACTAGCGGGAGTTAGGAATGAGCAGTTCTTC.

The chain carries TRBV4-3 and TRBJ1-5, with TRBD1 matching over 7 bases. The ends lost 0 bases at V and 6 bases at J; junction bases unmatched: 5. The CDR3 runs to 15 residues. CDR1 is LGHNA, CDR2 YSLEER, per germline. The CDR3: CASSQDEGAGQPQHF. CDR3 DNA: TGCGCCAGCAGCCAAGATGAGGGGGCGGGTCAGCCCCAGCATTTT.

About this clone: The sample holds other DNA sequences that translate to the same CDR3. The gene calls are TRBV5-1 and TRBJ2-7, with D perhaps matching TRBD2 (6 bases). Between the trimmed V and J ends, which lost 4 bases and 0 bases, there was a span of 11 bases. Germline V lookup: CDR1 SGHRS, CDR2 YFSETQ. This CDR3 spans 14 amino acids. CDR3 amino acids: CASSLRDSSYEQYF. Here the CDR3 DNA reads TGCGCCAGCAGCCTCCGGGACTCCTCCTACGAGCAGTACTTC.

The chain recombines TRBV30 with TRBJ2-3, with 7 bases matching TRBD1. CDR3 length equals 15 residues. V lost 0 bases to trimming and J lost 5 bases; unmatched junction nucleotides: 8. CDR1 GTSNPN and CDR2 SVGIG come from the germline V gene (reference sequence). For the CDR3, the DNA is TGTGCCTGGAGTGTCCTCCTAGCAGGGGGAGATACGCAGTATTTT. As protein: CAWSVLLAGGDTQYF.

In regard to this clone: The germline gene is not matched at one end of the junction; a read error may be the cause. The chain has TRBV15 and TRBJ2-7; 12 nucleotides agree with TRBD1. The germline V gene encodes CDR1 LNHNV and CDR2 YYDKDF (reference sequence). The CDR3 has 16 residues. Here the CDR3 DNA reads TGTGCCACCAGCAGAGATGGGACAGGGGGCTCCGACGAGCAGTACTTC. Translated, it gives CATSRDGTGGSDEQYF.

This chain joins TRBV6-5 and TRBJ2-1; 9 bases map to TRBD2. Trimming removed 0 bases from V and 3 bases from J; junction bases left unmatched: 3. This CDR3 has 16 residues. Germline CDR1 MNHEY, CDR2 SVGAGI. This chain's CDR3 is CASSYSLAGIYNEQFF. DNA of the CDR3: TGTGCCAGCAGTTACTCTCTAGCGGGGATCTACAATGAGCAGTTCTTC.

DNA of the CDR3: TGCGCCAGCAGCCAAGAGGCCGCAGGGCTCGCCTACGAGCAGTACTTC. Translating gives CASSQEAAGLAYEQYF. The chain carries TRBV4-3 and TRBJ2-7; D possibly corresponds to TRBD1 (5 bases). The V and J ends lost 0 bases and 2 bases respectively, with 14 bases between them. The germline V gene has CDR1 LGHNA and CDR2 YSLEER. The CDR3 length is 16 residues.

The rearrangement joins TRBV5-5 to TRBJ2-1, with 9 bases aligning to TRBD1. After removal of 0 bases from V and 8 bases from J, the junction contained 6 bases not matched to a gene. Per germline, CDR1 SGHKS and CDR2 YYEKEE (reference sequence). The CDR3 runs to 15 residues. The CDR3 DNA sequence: TGTGCCAGCAGCTTGGACAGGGGGCTCCCCCATGAGCAGTTCTTC. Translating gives CASSLDRGLPHEQFF.

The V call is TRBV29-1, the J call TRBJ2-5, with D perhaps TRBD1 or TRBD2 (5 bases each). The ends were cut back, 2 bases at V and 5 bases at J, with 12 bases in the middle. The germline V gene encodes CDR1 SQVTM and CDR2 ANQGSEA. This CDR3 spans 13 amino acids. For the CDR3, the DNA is TGCAGCGTTGAAAAGGGGACCGAGGAGACCCAGTACTTC. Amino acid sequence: CSVEKGTEETQYF.

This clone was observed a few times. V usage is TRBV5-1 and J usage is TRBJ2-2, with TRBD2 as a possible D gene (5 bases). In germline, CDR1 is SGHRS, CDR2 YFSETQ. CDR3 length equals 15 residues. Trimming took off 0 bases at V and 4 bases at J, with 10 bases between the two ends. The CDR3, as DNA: TGCGCCAGCAGCTTGGCCCGAACTAGCACCGGGGAGCTGTTTTTT. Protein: CASSLARTSTGELFF. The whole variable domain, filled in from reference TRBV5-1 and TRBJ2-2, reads KAGVTQTPRYLIKTRGQQVTLSCSPISGHRSVSWYQQTPGQGLQFLFEYFSETQRNKGNFPGRFSGRQFSNSRSEMNVSTLELGDSALYLCASSLARTSTGELFFGEGSRLTVL.

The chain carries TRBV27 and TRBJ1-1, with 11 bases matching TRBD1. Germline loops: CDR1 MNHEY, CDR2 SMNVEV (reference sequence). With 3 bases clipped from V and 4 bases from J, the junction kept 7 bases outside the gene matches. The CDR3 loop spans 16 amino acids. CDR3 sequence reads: CASSFVIGTGGTEAFF. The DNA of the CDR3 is TGTGCCAGCAGTTTTGTGATTGGGACAGGGGGCACTGAAGCTTTCTTT.

The CDR3 bases are TGTGCCAGCAGCGCGACAGGGGACACTGAAGCTTTCTTT. Amino acid sequence: CASSATGDTEAFF. The chain links TRBV7-9 to TRBJ1-1, with TRBD1 identical over 8 bases. The CDR3 spans 13 residues. CDR1 is SEHNR, CDR2 FQNEAQ, per germline (reference sequence). J was trimmed by 3 bases and V by 5 bases; bases with no gene match: 2. Variable domain in full (rest from reference TRBV7-9 and TRBJ1-1): DTGVSQNPRHKITKRGQNVTFRCDPISEHNRLYWYRQTLGQGPEFLTYFQNEAQLEKSRLLSDRFSAERPKGSFSTLEIQRTEQGDSAMYLCASSATGDTEAFFGQGTRLTVV.

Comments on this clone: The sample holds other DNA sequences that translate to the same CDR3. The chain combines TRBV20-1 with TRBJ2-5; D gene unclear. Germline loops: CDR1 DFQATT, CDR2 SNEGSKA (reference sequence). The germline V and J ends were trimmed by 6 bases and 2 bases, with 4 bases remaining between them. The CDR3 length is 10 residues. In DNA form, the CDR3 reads TGCAGTGCCCGTCAAGAGACCCAGTACTTC. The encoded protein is CSARQETQYF.

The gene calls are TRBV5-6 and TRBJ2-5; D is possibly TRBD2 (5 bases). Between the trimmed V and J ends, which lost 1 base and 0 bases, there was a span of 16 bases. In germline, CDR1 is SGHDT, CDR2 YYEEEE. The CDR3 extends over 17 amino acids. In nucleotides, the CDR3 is TGTGCCAGCAGCTTGAATATCGGGGAAAGGGACCAAGAGACCCAGTACTTC. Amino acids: CASSLNIGERDQETQYF.

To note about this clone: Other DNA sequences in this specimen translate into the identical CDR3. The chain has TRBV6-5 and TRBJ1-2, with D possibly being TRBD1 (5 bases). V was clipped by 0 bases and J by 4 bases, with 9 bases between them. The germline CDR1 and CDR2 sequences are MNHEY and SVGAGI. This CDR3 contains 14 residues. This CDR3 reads CASSYSAGGYGYTF. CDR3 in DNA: TGTGCCAGCAGTTACTCGGCGGGGGGCTATGGCTACACCTTC.

CDR3 sequence: CATSDGYEQYF. Here the CDR3 DNA reads TGCGCCACCTCGGATGGCTACGAGCAGTACTTC. This chain links TRBV10-1 with TRBJ2-7; no reliable D call. Germline assignment: CDR1 WNHNN and CDR2 SYGVQD (reference sequence). This CDR3 has 11 residues. V dropped 10 bases and J dropped 3 bases, with 10 bases sitting between them.

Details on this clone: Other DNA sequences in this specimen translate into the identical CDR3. CDR3 coding DNA: TGTGCCAGCAGCTTTGGTCCCGGGGAGCTGTTTTTT. Translating it yields CASSFGPGELFF. This chain links TRBV7-9 with TRBJ2-2; D is ambiguous. V lost 3 bases, J lost 6 bases, and 5 bases lay in between. The CDR3 length is 12 residues. Germline values: CDR1 SEHNR, CDR2 FQNEAQ (reference sequence).

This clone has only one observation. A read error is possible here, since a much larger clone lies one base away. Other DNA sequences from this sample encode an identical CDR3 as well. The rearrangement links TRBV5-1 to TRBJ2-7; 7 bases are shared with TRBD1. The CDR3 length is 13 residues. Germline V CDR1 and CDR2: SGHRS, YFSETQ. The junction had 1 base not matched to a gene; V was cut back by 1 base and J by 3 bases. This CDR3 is CASSLRQGYEQYF. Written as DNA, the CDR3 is TGCGCCAGCAGCTTGCGACAGGGCTACGAGCAGTACTTC.

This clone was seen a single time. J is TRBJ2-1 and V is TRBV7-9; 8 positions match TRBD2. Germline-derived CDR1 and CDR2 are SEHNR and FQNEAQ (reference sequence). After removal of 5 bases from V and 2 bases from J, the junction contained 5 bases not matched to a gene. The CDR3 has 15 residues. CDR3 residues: CASSLYSGTYNEQFF. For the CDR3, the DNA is TGTGCCAGCAGCCTCTATAGCGGGACCTACAATGAGCAGTTCTTC.

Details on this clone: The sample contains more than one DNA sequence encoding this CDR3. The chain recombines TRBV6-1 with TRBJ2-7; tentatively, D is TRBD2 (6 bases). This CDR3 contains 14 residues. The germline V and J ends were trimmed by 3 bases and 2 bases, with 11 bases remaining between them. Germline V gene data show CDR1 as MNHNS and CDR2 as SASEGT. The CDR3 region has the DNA TGTGCCAGCAGTGAGGGCACGGGGGCCTACGAGCAGTACTTC. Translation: CASSEGTGAYEQYF.

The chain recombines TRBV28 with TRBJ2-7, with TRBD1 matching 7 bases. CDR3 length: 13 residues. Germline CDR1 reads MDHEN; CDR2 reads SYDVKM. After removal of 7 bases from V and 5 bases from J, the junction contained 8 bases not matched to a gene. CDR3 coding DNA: TGTGCCAGCACCATGACAGGGATCGACGAGCAGTACTTC. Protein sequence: CASTMTGIDEQYF.